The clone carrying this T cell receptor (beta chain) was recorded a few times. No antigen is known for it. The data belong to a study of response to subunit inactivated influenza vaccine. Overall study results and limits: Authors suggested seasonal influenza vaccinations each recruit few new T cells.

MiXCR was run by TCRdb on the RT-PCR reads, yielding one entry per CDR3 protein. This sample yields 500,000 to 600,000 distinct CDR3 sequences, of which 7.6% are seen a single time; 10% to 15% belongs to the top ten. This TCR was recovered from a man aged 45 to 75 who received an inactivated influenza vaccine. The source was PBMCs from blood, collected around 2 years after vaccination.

The CDR3 here is CSASDHSADTQYF. The CDR3 nucleotides are TGCAGTGCTAGCGATCACTCCGCGGATACGCAGTATTTT. The chain recombines TRBV20-1 with TRBJ2-3; no reliable D call. The V end lost 3 bases, the J end lost 6 bases, and 13 bases lay between the germline ends. The CDR3 runs to 13 residues. Germline CDR1 and CDR2: DFQATT and SNEGSKA (reference sequence).